Listed below are T cell receptor beta chains from one sample, sequenced in a study of response to subunit inactivated influenza vaccine. In TCRdb, the RT-PCR reads were re-called with MiXCR into one record per CDR3 protein. Of 450,000 to 600,000 distinct CDR3 sequences detected, less than 7.5% appear once; the ten largest clones hold 13%. Here the sequenced sample was PBMCs from blood, taken about 24 months after vaccination. These receptor sequences come from a man aged 50-75 years who received an inactivated influenza vaccine. The CDR3 runs from the conserved cysteine through the conserved F or W. D genes are given only for firm matches. Clone size, where shown, is once, few, many, or a class for clones that have expanded.

D gene	clone size	V gene	J gene	CDR3 DNA	CDR3 protein
-	many	TRBV9	TRBJ2-1	TGTGCCAGCAGCGTCGGGCCCGAGCCCCATGAGCAGTTCTTC	CASSVGPEPHEQFF
-	many	TRBV7-2	TRBJ2-3	TGTGCCAGCAGCTCCGACGGCCGATCCACAGATACGCAGTATTTT	CASSSDGRSTDTQYF
-	few	TRBV20-1	TRBJ1-2	TGCAGTGCTAGAGGGCATAAAGCCCCATATGGCTACACCTTC	CSARGHKAPYGYTF
TRBD1	many	TRBV12-3/TRBV12-4	TRBJ2-1	TGTGCCGGACAGGTGGGTGAGCAGTTCTTC	CAGQVGEQFF
-	-	TRBV5-1	TRBJ1-2	TGCGCCAGCAGCTTCATGCCGGGGCAGATAACCTATGGCTACACCTTC	CASSFMPGQITYGYTF
-	-	TRBV6-2/TRBV6-3	TRBJ1-1	TGTGCCAGCAGCCCCAGGACGGTTGAAGCTTTCTTT	CASSPRTVEAFF
-	few	TRBV4-1	TRBJ2-7	TGCGCCAGCAGCCTGGAGGGACAGACCTCCTACGAGCAGTACTTC	CASSLEGQTSYEQYF
-	many	TRBV5-1	TRBJ2-3	TGCGCCAGCAGCTTGGCCGGGGTAGATACGCAGTATTTT	CASSLAGVDTQYF
TRBD2	many	TRBV20-1	TRBJ2-1	TGCAGTGCAAAGCGGGGATACAATGAGCAGTTCTTC	CSAKRGYNEQFF
TRBD1	many	TRBV4-3	TRBJ2-6	TGCGCCAGCAGCCAATTCGGGACAGGGGGGGCCAACGTCCTGACTTTC	CASSQFGTGGANVLTF
-	many	TRBV5-1	TRBJ2-1	TGCGCCAGTCAAAGGGAGACCCCAATCTACAATGAGCAGTTCTTC	CASQRETPIYNEQFF
-	many	TRBV6-5	TRBJ1-5	TGTGCCAGCAGTTACTCGGGCGGGGCTAGTCAGCCCCAGCATTTT	CASSYSGGASQPQHF
-	-	TRBV4-2	TRBJ1-6	TGTGCCAGCAGCCCAGAGTGGCAGGGATCACCCCTCCACTTT	CASSPEWQGSPLHF
TRBD1	few	TRBV6-1	TRBJ1-5	TGTGCCAGCAGCCGGACAGGGGGGCTGAATCAGCCCCAGCATTTT	CASSRTGGLNQPQHF
TRBD2	many	TRBV10-3	TRBJ2-3	TGTGCCATCAGTGATTTTAGTAGCGGGGGGAAGTCAGATACGCAGTATTTT	CAISDFSSGGKSDTQYF
-	-	TRBV4-3	TRBJ1-6	TGCGCCAGCAGCCAAAATGGGGCAGGGAGCTCCTATAATTCACCCCTCCACTTT	CASSQNGAGSSYNSPLHF
-	-	TRBV7-2	TRBJ2-1	TGTGCCAGCAGCTTCCCCGGGACCAAGCAGTTCTTC	CASSFPGTKQFF
-	many	TRBV27	TRBJ1-2	TGTGCCAGCAGTTTATCCCTCCCGACGGTTAACTATGGCTACACCTTC	CASSLSLPTVNYGYTF
-	-	TRBV12-3/TRBV12-4	TRBJ2-4	TGTGCCAGCAGTTTGGTCAGAAACATTCAGTACTTC	CASSLVRNIQYF
TRBD1	few	TRBV7-8	TRBJ1-5	TGTGCCAGCAGCTTAGCGACAGGGGGAAACAATCAGCCCCAGCATTTT	CASSLATGGNNQPQHF
-	-	TRBV20-1	TRBJ1-6	TGCAGTGCTAGAGTTGGACGGAATTCACCCCTCCACTTT	CSARVGRNSPLHF
TRBD1	-	TRBV27	TRBJ2-7	TGTGCCAGCAGTCAGACGGGACAGGGGGCTTCCTACGAGCAGTACTTC	CASSQTGQGASYEQYF
-	many	TRBV3-1	TRBJ1-3	TGTGCCAGCAGCCAGGCACAGGTCTCTGGAAACACCATATATTTT	CASSQAQVSGNTIYF
TRBD1	few	TRBV12-3/TRBV12-4	TRBJ2-1	TGTGCCAGCAGCCGAGGACAGGGACGGGACAATGAGCAGTTCTTC	CASSRGQGRDNEQFF
-	many	TRBV5-1	TRBJ2-3	TGCGCCAGCAGCTTGGCCGCCGCAGATACGCAGTATTTT	CASSLAAADTQYF
-	-	TRBV12-3/TRBV12-4	TRBJ2-1	TGTGCCAGCAGTCCCTCCCGGATTTACAATGAGCAGTTCTTC	CASSPSRIYNEQFF
-	-	TRBV6-2/TRBV6-3	TRBJ1-5	TGTGCCAGCATGCAGAGCAGCAATCAGCCCCAGCATTTT	CASMQSSNQPQHF
-	many	TRBV11-2	TRBJ2-5	TGTGCCAGCAGCTCTGAAACGCAAGAGACCCAGTACTTC	CASSSETQETQYF
-	-	TRBV11-2	TRBJ1-1	TGTGCCAGCAGCGGGCCCCGTGGGGTACGGTATTTGAACACTGAAGCTTTCTTT	CASSGPRGVRYLNTEAFF
-	few	TRBV28	TRBJ1-3	TGTGCCAGCAGTAGGGCAGCTACTGGCACCATATATTTT	CASSRAATGTIYF
-	few	TRBV6-1	TRBJ1-4	TGTGCCAGCAGTGAGGCCGGGGCCCCTGGAAGTGAAAAACTGTTTTTT	CASSEAGAPGSEKLFF
-	many	TRBV12-3/TRBV12-4	TRBJ2-2	TGTGCCAGCAGTTTGTTCCCGGCCACGAATGTCGCCGGGGAGCTGTTTTTT	CASSLFPATNVAGELFF
TRBD2	few	TRBV20-1	TRBJ2-1	TGCAGTGCTAGATCGACTAGCTCGGGGTCCTACAATGAGCAGTTCTTC	CSARSTSSGSYNEQFF
-	many	TRBV6-1	TRBJ2-1	TGTGCCAGCGCGTCTAGCGTCTACAATGAGCAGTTCTTC	CASASSVYNEQFF
TRBD2	few	TRBV18	TRBJ2-7	TGTGCCAGCTCACCCCTAGCGGTTAGCTCCTACGAGCAGTACTTC	CASSPLAVSSYEQYF
-	-	TRBV15	TRBJ2-3	TGTGCCACCAGCAGAGCCCCGGGGCCGACAGATACGCAGTATTTT	CATSRAPGPTDTQYF
-	many	TRBV4-2	TRBJ2-3	TGTGCCAGCAGCCAAGAACGTCGTCGGGGGCTCCTCCGGAGTACGCAGTATTTT	CASSQERRRGLLRSTQYF
TRBD2	-	TRBV20-1	TRBJ2-7	TGCAGTGCTAGAGATCTGTTAGCGGGAGGGCCAAACTACGAGCAGTACTTC	CSARDLLAGGPNYEQYF
TRBD2	few	TRBV20-1	TRBJ2-5	TGCAGTGCTCCACGGACTAGCGGGGGGTCGGGAGAGACCCAGTACTTC	CSAPRTSGGSGETQYF
-	many	TRBV3-1	TRBJ1-1	TGTGCCAGCAGCGCAGGTTCTGAAGCTTTCTTT	CASSAGSEAFF
TRBD2	-	TRBV9	TRBJ2-1	TGTGCCAGCAGCGTAGAAGGGGAGGGGTACAATGTGCAGTTCTTC	CASSVEGEGYNVQFF
-	few	TRBV10-3	TRBJ2-7	TGTGCCATCAGTGTCCAGGCGGACGAGCAGTACTTC	CAISVQADEQYF
-	few	TRBV6-5	TRBJ2-1	TGTGCCAGCAGTTACTCTACAGGGTACGAGCAGTTCTTC	CASSYSTGYEQFF
-	many	TRBV9	TRBJ2-3	TGTGCCAGCAGCGTAGTTGAGACATCTAGCACAGATACGCAGTATTTT	CASSVVETSSTDTQYF
-	-	TRBV20-1	TRBJ1-1	TGCAGTGCTCGGACATTACTGAACACTGAAGCTTTCTTT	CSARTLLNTEAFF
TRBD2	few	TRBV19	TRBJ2-1	TGTGCCAGTAGTATAGGGACTAGCGGGAGGGTTAATGAGCAGTTCTTC	CASSIGTSGRVNEQFF
-	-	TRBV20-1	TRBJ2-7	TGCAGTGCCCGCCTCCCGTTTACCTACGAGCAGTACTTC	CSARLPFTYEQYF
-	-	TRBV28	TRBJ2-5	TGTGCCAGCAGTTCCAGGACTATCACGGAGACCCAGTACTTC	CASSSRTITETQYF
TRBD1	-	TRBV6-1	TRBJ1-2	TGTGCCAGCAGTGGGGGGACAGGGGGCAGGAACTATGGCTACACCTTC	CASSGGTGGRNYGYTF
-	-	TRBV5-1	TRBJ2-1	TGCGCCAGCAGCTTGGGTGGGGGCATTTACTATGAGCAGTTCTTC	CASSLGGGIYYEQFF
TRBD2	few	TRBV6-2/TRBV6-3	TRBJ2-5	TGTGCCAGCAGTTATGTGACTAGCGGGGTCATACAAGAGACCCAGTACTTC	CASSYVTSGVIQETQYF
-	-	TRBV6-2/TRBV6-3	TRBJ2-1	TGTGCCAGCATCTCACGGGGGACAGCTTTCTACAATGAGCAGTTCTTC	CASISRGTAFYNEQFF
-	-	TRBV11-2	TRBJ2-4	TGTGCCAGCAGCCCTCGGACCAAAAACATTCAGTACTTC	CASSPRTKNIQYF